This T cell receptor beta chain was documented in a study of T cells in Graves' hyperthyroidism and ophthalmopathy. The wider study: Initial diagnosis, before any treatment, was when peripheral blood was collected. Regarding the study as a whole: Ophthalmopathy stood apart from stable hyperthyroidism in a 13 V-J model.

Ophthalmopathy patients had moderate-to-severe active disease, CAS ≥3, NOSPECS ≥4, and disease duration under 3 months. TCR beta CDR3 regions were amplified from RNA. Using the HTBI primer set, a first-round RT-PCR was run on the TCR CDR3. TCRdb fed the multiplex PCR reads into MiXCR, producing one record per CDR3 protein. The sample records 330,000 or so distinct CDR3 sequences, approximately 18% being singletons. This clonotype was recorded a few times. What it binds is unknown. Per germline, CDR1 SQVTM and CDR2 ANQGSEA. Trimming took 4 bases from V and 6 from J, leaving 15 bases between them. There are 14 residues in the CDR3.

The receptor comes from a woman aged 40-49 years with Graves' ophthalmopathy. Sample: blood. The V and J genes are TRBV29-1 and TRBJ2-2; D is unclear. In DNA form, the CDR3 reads TGCAGCGTTGGAGGTGGGGTTGGTGCCGGGGAGCTGTTTTTT. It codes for CSVGGGVGAGELFF.